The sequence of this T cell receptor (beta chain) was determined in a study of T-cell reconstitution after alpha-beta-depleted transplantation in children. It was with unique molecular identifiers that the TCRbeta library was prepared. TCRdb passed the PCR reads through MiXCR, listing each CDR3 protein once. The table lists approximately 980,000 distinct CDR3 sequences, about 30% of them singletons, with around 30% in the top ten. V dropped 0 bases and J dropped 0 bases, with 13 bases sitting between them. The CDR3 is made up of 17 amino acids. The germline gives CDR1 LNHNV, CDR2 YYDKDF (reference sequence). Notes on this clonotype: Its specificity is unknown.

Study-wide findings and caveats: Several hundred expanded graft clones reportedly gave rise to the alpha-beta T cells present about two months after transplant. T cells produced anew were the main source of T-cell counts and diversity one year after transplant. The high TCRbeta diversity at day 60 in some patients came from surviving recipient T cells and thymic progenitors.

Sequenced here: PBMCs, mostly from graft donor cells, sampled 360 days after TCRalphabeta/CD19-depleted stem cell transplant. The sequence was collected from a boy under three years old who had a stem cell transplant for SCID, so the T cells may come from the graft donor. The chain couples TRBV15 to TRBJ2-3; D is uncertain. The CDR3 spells CATSREVPWASTDTQYF. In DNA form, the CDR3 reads TGTGCCACCAGCAGAGAAGTTCCGTGGGCTAGCACAGATACGCAGTATTTT.